These T cell receptor beta chains were read from a single sample in a study of T cells after yellow fever vaccination. TCRdb used MiXCR to reprocess the 5' RACE reads, holding one entry per CDR3 protein. The sample lists hundreds of thousands of distinct CDR3 sequences; roughly 8.4% were seen once. Sequencing was performed on PBMCs, taken about 41 days after the first yellow fever vaccination. Receptors were obtained from a man aged 18 to 30 who received the YFV17D yellow fever vaccine. The CDR3 runs from the conserved cysteine through the conserved F or W. The order of the fields is J gene, clone size, D gene, V gene, CDR3 protein, CDR3 DNA. D genes are given only for firm matches. Expanded clones are given a class, and other clones once, few, many or no size at all.

j_call: TRBJ2-1
clone_size: few
d_call: TRBD2
v_call: TRBV30
cdr3_aa: CAWSLGRDEQFF
cdr3_nt: TGTGCCTGGTCTCTAGGGAGGGATGAGCAGTTCTTC

j_call: TRBJ2-3
clone_size: few
d_call: TRBD1
v_call: TRBV24-1
cdr3_aa: CATSEEQGYTDTQYF
cdr3_nt: TGTGCCACCAGTGAAGAACAGGGGTACACAGATACGCAGTATTTT

j_call: TRBJ1-6
clone_size: once
d_call: -
v_call: TRBV7-6
cdr3_aa: CASSLRPRRPNSPLHF
cdr3_nt: TGTGCCAGCAGCCTTCGACCTCGTCGGCCCAATTCACCCCTCCACTTT

j_call: TRBJ2-3
clone_size: few
d_call: TRBD2
v_call: TRBV12-3/TRBV12-4
cdr3_aa: CASSLNWEGRTDTQYF
cdr3_nt: TGTGCCAGCAGTTTGAATTGGGAGGGGAGGACAGATACGCAGTATTTT

j_call: TRBJ2-5
clone_size: few
d_call: -
v_call: TRBV5-1
cdr3_aa: CASTGFPRGQETQYF
cdr3_nt: TGCGCCAGCACTGGGTTCCCCCGGGGGCAAGAGACCCAGTACTTC

j_call: TRBJ1-4
clone_size: -
d_call: -
v_call: TRBV19
cdr3_aa: CASSIDRTRGRGKLFF
cdr3_nt: TGTGCCAGTAGTATAGACCGGACCCGGGGGCGCGGAAAACTGTTTTTT

j_call: TRBJ2-5
clone_size: -
d_call: TRBD2
v_call: TRBV5-1
cdr3_aa: CASSLAGIETQYF
cdr3_nt: TGCGCCAGCAGCCTAGCGGGGATAGAGACCCAGTACTTC

j_call: TRBJ2-1
clone_size: -
d_call: -
v_call: TRBV7-2
cdr3_aa: CASTQFRDSTGHEQFF
cdr3_nt: TGTGCCAGCACCCAATTCCGGGATAGCACAGGGCATGAGCAGTTCTTC

j_call: TRBJ1-4
clone_size: few
d_call: TRBD1
v_call: TRBV10-3
cdr3_aa: CAIRGQGAEKLFF
cdr3_nt: TGTGCCATCAGGGGACAGGGGGCTGAAAAACTGTTTTTT

j_call: TRBJ2-7
clone_size: -
d_call: TRBD1
v_call: TRBV3-1
cdr3_aa: CASSLIGQGQSEQYF
cdr3_nt: TGTGCCAGCAGCCTTATCGGACAGGGACAGTCCGAGCAGTACTTC

j_call: TRBJ1-1
clone_size: -
d_call: -
v_call: TRBV20-1
cdr3_aa: CSAWDGDTEAFF
cdr3_nt: TGCAGTGCTTGGGACGGGGACACTGAAGCTTTCTTT

j_call: TRBJ2-1
clone_size: -
d_call: -
v_call: TRBV21-1
cdr3_aa: CASSKKGLGQFF
cdr3_nt: TGTGCCAGCAGCAAAAAGGGTCTGGGGCAGTTCTTC

j_call: TRBJ2-2
clone_size: few
d_call: -
v_call: TRBV20-1
cdr3_aa: CSAKVTRGTGELFF
cdr3_nt: TGCAGTGCAAAGGTCACAAGGGGCACCGGGGAGCTGTTTTTT

j_call: TRBJ2-1
clone_size: many
d_call: TRBD1
v_call: TRBV7-2
cdr3_aa: CASKGQGALNEQFF
cdr3_nt: TGTGCCAGCAAAGGACAGGGGGCGCTTAATGAGCAGTTCTTC

j_call: TRBJ1-5
clone_size: many
d_call: -
v_call: TRBV4-2
cdr3_aa: CASSHRDSNQPQHF
cdr3_nt: TGTGCCAGCAGCCACAGGGATAGCAATCAGCCCCAGCATTTT

j_call: TRBJ2-3
clone_size: -
d_call: TRBD2
v_call: TRBV7-2
cdr3_aa: CASSTTSGRSTDTQYF
cdr3_nt: TGTGCCAGCAGCACGACTAGCGGGCGTAGCACAGATACGCAGTATTTT

j_call: TRBJ2-2
clone_size: few
d_call: TRBD2
v_call: TRBV7-2
cdr3_aa: CASSRRTRDGELFF
cdr3_nt: TGTGCCAGCAGCCGACGGACTAGGGACGGGGAGCTGTTTTTT

j_call: TRBJ1-2
clone_size: many
d_call: TRBD1
v_call: TRBV7-8
cdr3_aa: CASSLGDRGTYGYTF
cdr3_nt: TGTGCCAGCAGCTTAGGGGACAGGGGGACCTATGGCTACACCTTC

j_call: TRBJ1-4
clone_size: -
d_call: TRBD1
v_call: TRBV20-1
cdr3_aa: CSARDSLQGDEKLFF
cdr3_nt: TGCAGTGCTAGAGATAGTCTACAGGGGGATGAAAAACTGTTTTTT

j_call: TRBJ2-2
clone_size: -
d_call: TRBD2
v_call: TRBV11-2
cdr3_aa: CASSSPGTTFTGELFF
cdr3_nt: TGTGCCAGCAGCTCCCCCGGGACTACCTTCACCGGGGAGCTGTTTTTT

j_call: TRBJ1-2
clone_size: -
d_call: TRBD1
v_call: TRBV4-1
cdr3_aa: CASSQGQEIYGYTF
cdr3_nt: TGCGCCAGCAGCCAGGGACAGGAGATCTATGGCTACACCTTC

j_call: TRBJ2-5
clone_size: many
d_call: -
v_call: TRBV24-1
cdr3_aa: CATSGSVVETQYF
cdr3_nt: TGTGCCACCAGCGGTAGTGTGGTGGAGACCCAGTACTTC

j_call: TRBJ1-3
clone_size: few
d_call: -
v_call: TRBV21-1
cdr3_aa: CASPRGRGMRVLQFSGNTIYF
cdr3_nt: TGTGCCAGCCCCAGAGGGAGGGGTATGAGGGTCCTACAATTCTCTGGAAACACCATATATTTT

j_call: TRBJ2-7
clone_size: few
d_call: -
v_call: TRBV18
cdr3_aa: CASSLTRDEQYF
cdr3_nt: TGTGCCAGCTCACTTACTCGAGACGAGCAGTACTTC

j_call: TRBJ2-1
clone_size: -
d_call: TRBD2
v_call: TRBV24-1
cdr3_aa: CATSDSRTSGYNEQFF
cdr3_nt: TGTGCCACCAGTGATTCCCGGACTAGCGGTTACAATGAGCAGTTCTTC

j_call: TRBJ1-4
clone_size: few
d_call: -
v_call: TRBV6-5
cdr3_aa: CASSFSGQGWKLFF
cdr3_nt: -

j_call: TRBJ1-3
clone_size: few
d_call: -
v_call: TRBV20-1
cdr3_aa: CSARDLGRGNTIYF
cdr3_nt: TGCAGTGCTAGAGATCTGGGGAGAGGAAACACCATATATTTT

j_call: TRBJ2-1
clone_size: -
d_call: -
v_call: TRBV29-1
cdr3_aa: CSAGRANNEQFF
cdr3_nt: TGCAGCGCCGGTCGGGCGAACAATGAGCAGTTCTTC

j_call: TRBJ1-2
clone_size: many
d_call: -
v_call: TRBV27
cdr3_aa: CASSDRYYGYTF
cdr3_nt: TGTGCCAGCAGTGACCGCTACTATGGCTACACCTTC

j_call: TRBJ2-3
clone_size: -
d_call: -
v_call: TRBV7-8
cdr3_aa: CASTGKQDSTDTQYF
cdr3_nt: TGTGCCAGCACAGGCAAGCAGGATAGCACAGATACGCAGTATTTT

j_call: TRBJ1-2
clone_size: many
d_call: -
v_call: TRBV5-5
cdr3_aa: CASSLSGTSTYGYTF
cdr3_nt: TGTGCCAGCAGCTTGTCCGGGACTTCTACCTATGGCTACACCTTC

j_call: TRBJ2-3
clone_size: few
d_call: -
v_call: TRBV11-2
cdr3_aa: CASSPSETDTQYF
cdr3_nt: TGTGCCAGCAGCCCGAGCGAAACAGATACGCAGTATTTT

j_call: TRBJ2-3
clone_size: few
d_call: TRBD2
v_call: TRBV12-3/TRBV12-4
cdr3_aa: CASSLFRLAAVTDTQYF
cdr3_nt: TGTGCCAGCAGTTTGTTTAGGCTAGCGGCCGTCACAGATACGCAGTATTTT

j_call: TRBJ2-1
clone_size: -
d_call: -
v_call: TRBV25-1
cdr3_aa: CASSESGRTYNEQFF
cdr3_nt: TGTGCCAGCAGTGAATCGGGCAGAACCTACAATGAGCAGTTCTTC

j_call: TRBJ1-2
clone_size: -
d_call: TRBD1
v_call: TRBV7-2
cdr3_aa: CASSLDQQGGGGYTF
cdr3_nt: TGTGCCAGCAGCCTCGACCAACAGGGGGGAGGAGGCTACACCTTC